The 7 T cell receptor beta chains below come from one sample, sequenced in a study of cytomegalovirus exposure and HLA in healthy donors. With 60 Vbeta and 13 Jbeta primers, the PCR was carried out. Produced via immunoSEQ multiplex PCR; TCRdb's table is partial and in-frame only. The table has 150,000 to 200,000 clones, 65% to 85% seen once. Material: PBMCs. These receptors all stem from a middle-aged man in good health and CMV-seropositive.

The chain has TRBV5-1 and TRBJ2-2; no firm D call. The germline CDR1 and CDR2 sequences are SGHRS and YFSETQ. Trimming cost V 4 bases and J 6 bases, with 16 bases left between them. This CDR3 spans 15 amino acids. The CDR3 DNA reads TGCGCCAGCAGCCACGACTCGATAAACCCCGGGGAGCTGTTTTTT. Translated: CASSHDSINPGELFF.

The chain links TRBV27 to TRBJ2-2; 9 nucleotides match TRBD2. V lost 2 bases to trimming and J lost 6 bases; unmatched junction nucleotides: 16. Germline CDR1 reads MNHEY; CDR2 reads SMNVEV (reference sequence). The CDR3 contains 19 residues. In DNA, the CDR3 is TGTGCCAGCAGTTTAAGGGGGAATAGCGGGGGCGTCCGAGCCGGGGAGCTGTTTTTT. Its protein product is CASSLRGNSGGVRAGELFF.

The gene calls are TRBV5-1 and TRBJ2-3; D may be TRBD1 (6 bases). V was clipped by 2 bases and J by 2 bases, with 21 bases between them. The CDR3 is 18 residues long. Germline V CDR1 and CDR2: SGHRS, YFSETQ. CDR3 in amino acids: CASSLKTGTPFYTDTQYF. Here the CDR3 DNA reads TGCGCCAGCAGCTTAAAGACCGGGACACCATTTTACACAGATACGCAGTATTTT.

This sequence joins TRBV7-9 and TRBJ2-7; 9 bases match TRBD1. This CDR3 region has 16 residues. Germline lookup yields CDR1 SEHNR and CDR2 FQNEAQ (reference sequence). The V gene end was trimmed by 1 base and the J gene end by 1 base; junction bases not matched to a gene: 5. This CDR3 is CASSLGGQGASYEQYF. CDR3 coding DNA: TGTGCCAGCAGCTTAGGGGGACAGGGTGCATCCTACGAGCAGTACTTC. Full variable domain (remainder filled in from reference TRBV7-9 and TRBJ2-7): DTGVSQNPRHKITKRGQNVTFRCDPISEHNRLYWYRQTLGQGPEFLTYFQNEAQLEKSRLLSDRFSAERPKGSFSTLEIQRTEQGDSAMYLCASSLGGQGASYEQYFGPGTRLTVT.

This clone was found once. J is TRBJ1-1 and V is TRBV7-9; D ambiguous. V shed 1 base and J shed 4 bases, with 13 bases lying between them. The CDR3 loop spans 15 amino acids. Germline V lookup: CDR1 SEHNR, CDR2 FQNEAQ (reference sequence). CDR3 sequence: CASSLGGVAGTEAFF. The CDR3 DNA follows: TGTGCCAGCAGCTTAGGCGGGGTAGCTGGCACTGAAGCTTTCTTT. Filled out from reference TRBV7-9 and TRBJ1-1, the complete variable domain reads DTGVSQNPRHKITKRGQNVTFRCDPISEHNRLYWYRQTLGQGPEFLTYFQNEAQLEKSRLLSDRFSAERPKGSFSTLEIQRTEQGDSAMYLCASSLGGVAGTEAFFGQGTRLTVV.

This clone was counted between two and nine times. The rearrangement uses TRBV4-2 and TRBJ2-1, with a weak D call TRBD2 (6 bases). Trimming cost V 5 bases and J 6 bases, with 20 bases left between them. The CDR3 contains 16 residues. From germline, CDR1 is LGHNA and CDR2 YNFKEQ. CDR3 in amino acids: CASSNPLAYDPNEQFF. In nucleotides, the CDR3 is TGTGCCAGCAGCAACCCTCTAGCGTATGACCCCAATGAGCAGTTCTTC.

The CDR3 protein is CASSQDGRSTDTQYF. The CDR3, as DNA: TGCGCCAGCAGCCAAGATGGCAGATCCACAGATACGCAGTATTTT. The chain is built from TRBV4-3 and TRBJ2-3; the D is unclear. V was trimmed by 0 bases and J by 2 bases, leaving 9 bases between them. CDR1 LGHNA and CDR2 YSLEER come from the germline V gene. The CDR3 covers 15 residues.